This T cell receptor (beta chain) was obtained from a study of vaccination and CD4 T cells after COVID-19. Study-wide context: Nasal swab PCR identified SARS-CoV-2 in the convalescent patients, of whom some 10 were mild and one severe. The convalescent population consisted of six males and four females, two of whom were of Hispanic ethnicity. Overlapping peptides covering the spike proteins of SARS-CoV-2, HCoV-NL63, HCoV-OC43 and HCoV-229E were added to stimulate cells.

Documented treatment: approximately nine-day PBMC culture with coronavirus spike peptide pools or control peptides (ViraFEST assay). Days 3 and 7 saw half the medium swapped for fresh IL-2 medium. The CDR3 runs to 14 residues. CDR1 and CDR2 (germline): MNHNS, SASEGT. With 6 bases clipped from V and 9 bases from J, the junction kept 10 bases outside the gene matches. Regarding this clonotype: Antigen unknown.

The assay that was used to sequence DNA from cultured CD4+ T cells was the Oncomine TCR Beta short-read assay. In TCRdb, the PCR reads were re-called with MiXCR into one record per CDR3 protein. The sample contains roughly 20,000 distinct CDR3 sequences, 40% to 50% of which appear only once. The receptor was isolated from a human donor who had recovered from COVID-19. The sample consisted of CD4+ T cells from blood, cultured in vitro, taken before SARS-CoV-2 vaccination. The chain couples TRBV6-1 to TRBJ2-4; 8 nucleotides agree with TRBD2. The CDR3 is CASSPGGGRSIQYF. In nucleotides, the CDR3 is TGTGCCAGCAGCCCGGGGGGGGGAAGGTCCATTCAGTACTTC.